This T cell receptor (beta chain) stems from a study of blood T cell repertoires in COVID-19. Between the trimmed V and J ends, which lost 0 bases and 0 bases, there was a span of 10 bases. Germline lookup yields CDR1 SGHDT and CDR2 YYEEEE. The length of the CDR3 is 16 residues. Sequencing was performed with immunoSEQ multiplex PCR; in TCRdb, only in-frame clones are kept and a portion is missing. The repertoire holds some 150,000 clones, with 85% to 90% as singletons. The genes are TRBV5-6 and TRBJ2-1; weak D call: TRBD2 (7 bases). Sequencing was carried out using peripheral blood. This clonotype originated in a woman aged 55-70 years with active COVID-19. CDR3 sequence: CASSLEGGVSYNEQFF. CDR3 coding DNA: TGTGCCAGCAGCTTGGAGGGGGGGGTCTCCTACAATGAGCAGTTCTTC. Variable domain in full (rest from reference TRBV5-6 and TRBJ2-1): DAGVTQSPTHLIKTRGQQVTLRCSPKSGHDTVSWYQQALGQGPQFIFQYYEEEERQRGNFPDRFSGHQFPNYSSELNVNALLLGDSALYLCASSLEGGVSYNEQFFGPGTRLTVL.